This paragraph covers one T cell receptor (beta chain) sequence. The data are from a study of blood T cell repertoires in COVID-19. At the level of the study: Sources were T cells, B-cell-depleted T cells, or PBMCs; the material itself was cDNA or gDNA.

The germline V gene has CDR1 SNHLY and CDR2 FYNNEI. The CDR3 runs 13 residues. With 4 bases removed from V and 9 bases from J, the gap between germline ends came to 13 bases. Original handling: Quantification of nucleated cells was approximated via reference gene primer amplification. This table comes from immunoSEQ multiplex PCR, and its TCRdb copy is limited to in-frame clones, with some not included. The V and J calls and the clone size are those of that table, but D and trimming were determined from the DNA. The sample carries some 160,000 clones, approximately 90% recorded once. The chain is built from TRBV2 and TRBJ2-1, with D perhaps matching TRBD2 (6 bases). The TCR sequence derives from a man aged 50-59 years who had recovered from COVID-19. The sample taken for sequencing was peripheral blood. CDR3 in DNA: TGTGCCAGCAGTGTTGTGGGGGGAGCTGAGCAGTTCTTC. Its protein is CASSVVGGAEQFF.